These 30 T cell receptor beta chains were all obtained from the same sample, sequenced in a study of cytomegalovirus exposure and HLA in healthy donors. Primers: 60 Vbeta forward and 13 Jbeta reverse. The table came from immunoSEQ multiplex PCR; TCRdb's copy has only in-frame clones and leaves some out. The sample lists some 120,000 clones; 75% to 85% were seen once. The sequenced sample consisted of PBMCs. These receptors originate from a man aged 40-50 years in good health and CMV-seronegative.

This clone was recorded a few times. The CDR3 DNA reads TGTGCCAGCAGAGAGACAGGGGGCCAAAACATTCAGTACTTC. This translates into CASRETGGQNIQYF. The J gene is TRBJ2-4, the V gene TRBV27; TRBD1 agrees at 10 bases. With V trimmed by 6 bases and J by 5 bases, 4 bases remained unmatched. This CDR3 is built from 14 residues. Per germline, CDR1 MNHEY and CDR2 SMNVEV (reference sequence).

The gene calls are TRBV9 and TRBJ1-4; D is unclear. The CDR3 is made up of 13 amino acids. With 4 bases removed from V and 5 bases from J, the gap between germline ends came to 9 bases. In germline, CDR1 is SGDLS, CDR2 YYNGEE. The DNA for the CDR3 is TGTGCCAGCAGCCCATCGGGGAATGAAAAACTGTTTTTT. Its translation: CASSPSGNEKLFF.

The rearrangement links TRBV11-2 to TRBJ2-3; D might be TRBD2 (5 bases). V lost 7 bases, J lost 6 bases, and 20 bases lay in between. The germline gives CDR1 SGHAT, CDR2 FQNNGV. CDR3 size: 15 residues. The CDR3 DNA follows: TGTGCCAGCACTCCCGGACTGGGTCCGGCGGATACGCAGTATTTT. Its translation: CASTPGLGPADTQYF.

This clone was seen more than once but under ten times. The chain couples TRBV28 to TRBJ2-7; the match to TRBD1 covers 9 bases. This CDR3 spans 15 amino acids. The germline gives CDR1 MDHEN, CDR2 SYDVKM. Trimming cost V 4 bases and J 2 bases; bases outside gene matches: 6. CDR3 residues: CASSSTGTGTYEQYF. In DNA form, the CDR3 reads TGTGCCAGCAGTTCAACCGGGACAGGGACCTACGAGCAGTACTTC.

The chain joins TRBV10-3 to TRBJ2-3, with a weak D call TRBD2 (5 bases). V dropped 6 bases and J dropped 8 bases, with 21 bases sitting between them. CDR3 length: 15 residues. Germline-derived CDR1 and CDR2 are ENHRY and SYGVKD. This chain's CDR3 is CAIRTDLEAPGTQYF. The CDR3 DNA sequence: TGTGCCATCAGGACGGACTTGGAGGCTCCCGGTACGCAGTATTTT.

The V and J genes are TRBV28 and TRBJ1-2; TRBD1 agrees at 7 bases. The CDR3 contains 16 residues. Germline values: CDR1 MDHEN, CDR2 SYDVKM. J lost 8 bases, V lost 2 bases, and 14 bases had no gene match. The CDR3 loop reads CASSLGYGRSGGGYTF. CDR3 coding DNA: TGTGCCAGCAGTTTAGGGTATGGCAGGTCAGGGGGAGGCTACACCTTC.

The chain links TRBV28 to TRBJ1-4; tentative D call: TRBD1 (5 bases). CDR1 MDHEN and CDR2 SYDVKM come from the germline V gene. V was cut by 6 bases and J by 10 bases, with 12 bases left in between. This CDR3 has 12 residues. CDR3 sequence reads: CASRQAGGKLFF. In DNA, the CDR3 is TGTGCCAGCAGACAGGCGGGGGGAAAACTGTTTTTT.

The chain links TRBV29-1 to TRBJ2-3; D gene ambiguous. The CDR3 consists of 15 residues. Looked up from germline, CDR1 is SQVTM and CDR2 is ANQGSEA. With 7 bases removed from V and 0 bases from J, the gap between germline ends came to 17 bases. The CDR3 spells CSGMTGSLSTDTQYF. The CDR3 nucleotides are TGCAGCGGGATGACGGGTAGTCTTAGCACAGATACGCAGTATTTT.

This sequence joins TRBV6-1 and TRBJ2-5; 8 positions agree with TRBD1. Germline CDR1 MNHNS, CDR2 SASEGT. This CDR3 region has 14 residues. V dropped 6 bases and J dropped 4; count of bases not matched to a gene: 7. DNA of the CDR3: TGTGCCAGCAGGACAGGGGCTGGTGGAGAGACCCAGTACTTC. Its translation: CASRTGAGGETQYF.

This clone was detected only once. V is TRBV5-4 and J is TRBJ2-7; D remains ambiguous. From germline, CDR1 is SGHNT and CDR2 YYREEE (reference sequence). Deletions cut 3 bases from V and 4 bases from J, with 14 bases between. The CDR3 extends over 14 amino acids. The CDR3 DNA sequence: TGTGCCAGCAGCTGGGCCGCGATTCCATACGAGCAGTACTTC. Translating it yields CASSWAAIPYEQYF.

This clone was counted only a few times. V is TRBV6-1 and J is TRBJ1-4, with a weak D call TRBD1 (6 bases). This CDR3 has 15 residues. V lost 6 bases and J lost 4, with 15 bases in between. Germline values: CDR1 MNHNS, CDR2 SASEGT. The CDR3 bases are TGTGCCAGCAGATTAAACAGGGCTGGTAATGAAAAACTGTTTTTT. Its translation is CASRLNRAGNEKLFF.

This chain links TRBV2 with TRBJ2-7, with 16 nucleotides matching TRBD2. The V gene end was trimmed by 1 base and the J gene end by 3 bases; junction bases not matched to a gene: 6. CDR3 size: 18 residues. Per germline, CDR1 SNHLY and CDR2 FYNNEI. CDR3 amino acids: CASSEGGLAGGPGYEQYF. The CDR3 nucleotides are TGTGCCAGCAGTGAAGGGGGACTAGCGGGAGGGCCGGGCTACGAGCAGTACTTC.

This chain links TRBV7-6 with TRBJ2-7; 7 bases line up with TRBD2. Germline CDR1 SGHVS, CDR2 FNYEAQ. V lost 3 bases and J lost 2; bases outside the gene matches: 4. The CDR3 totals 14 residues. The DNA of the CDR3 is TGTGCCAGCAGCTTGCGGGGAGGGCCCTACGAGCAGTACTTC. It encodes CASSLRGGPYEQYF.

This clone was detected a few times. This sample includes further DNA sequences coding for the same CDR3. The V gene is TRBV6-1, the J gene TRBJ1-2; tentatively, D is TRBD1 (5 bases). From germline, CDR1 is MNHNS and CDR2 SASEGT. Trimming removed 3 bases at V and 5 bases at J, with 7 bases between. This CDR3 contains 12 residues. The CDR3 region is CASSDRGYGYTF. CDR3 coding DNA: TGTGCCAGCAGTGACCGGGGGTATGGCTACACCTTC.

This chain joins TRBV28 and TRBJ1-1; D remains unclear. CDR3 length equals 12 residues. Germline V gene sequence: CDR1 MDHEN, CDR2 SYDVKM. V was pared by 7 bases and J by 3 bases, with 9 bases between. CDR3 sequence reads: CASTGLYTEAFF. CDR3 DNA: TGTGCCAGCACGGGGTTGTACACTGAAGCTTTCTTT.

This clone has a single count. The CDR3 spells CASSGQAGNQPQHF. The DNA of the CDR3 is TGTGCCAGCAGTGGACAGGCTGGCAATCAGCCCCAGCATTTT. The chain combines TRBV2 with TRBJ1-5; possibly TRBD1 for D (6 bases). Trimming shortened V by 4 bases and J by 2 bases, and 9 bases separated the two germline ends. The length of the CDR3 is 14 residues. Germline V gene data show CDR1 as SNHLY and CDR2 as FYNNEI.

The V gene is TRBV5-1, the J gene TRBJ1-6; D may be TRBD1 (5 bases). The CDR3 spans 12 residues. Germline assignment: CDR1 SGHRS and CDR2 YFSETQ. V gave up 4 bases and J gave up 10 bases, with 9 bases separating them. CDR3 bases: TGCGCCAGCAGCGGCGGGGGGTCACCCCTCCACTTT. It yields the protein CASSGGGSPLHF. The full variable domain, rest sourced from reference TRBV5-1 and TRBJ1-6, is KAGVTQTPRYLIKTRGQQVTLSCSPISGHRSVSWYQQTPGQGLQFLFEYFSETQRNKGNFPGRFSGRQFSNSRSEMNVSTLELGDSALYLCASSGGGSPLHFGNGTRLTVT.

This clone showed up just once. CDR3: CASGLSNRAGELFF. For the CDR3, the DNA is TGTGCTAGTGGTTTGTCAAACAGGGCCGGGGAGCTGTTTTTT. V and J are TRBV12-5 and TRBJ2-2; maybe TRBD1 (6 bases). Germline CDR1 LGHNT, CDR2 FRNRAP. The V gene lost 2 bases and the J gene lost 6 bases, with 10 bases spanning the gap. The CDR3 spans 14 residues. Complete variable domain (other parts from reference TRBV12-5 and TRBJ2-2): DARVTQTPRHKVTEMGQEVTMRCQPILGHNTVFWYRQTMMQGLELLAYFRNRAPLDDSGMPKDRFSAEMPDATLATLKIQPSEPRDSAVYFCASGLSNRAGELFFGEGSRLTVL.

This chain joins TRBV7-9 and TRBJ1-1; 10 bases line up with TRBD1. With V trimmed by 1 base and J by 6 bases, 8 bases remained unmatched. The CDR3 consists of 16 residues. Germline lookup yields CDR1 SEHNR and CDR2 FQNEAQ (reference sequence). The chain's CDR3 is CASSLGGTGEFAEAFF. CDR3 bases: TGTGCCAGCAGCTTAGGTGGGACAGGGGAGTTCGCTGAAGCTTTCTTT.

This clone was counted a few times. This chain connects TRBV5-4 to TRBJ2-3; D remains ambiguous. This CDR3 region has 13 residues. Germline V lookup: CDR1 SGHNT, CDR2 YYREEE (reference sequence). Trimming stripped 5 bases from V and 1 base from J, with 8 bases between. The CDR3 nucleotides read TGTGCCAGCAGGACTCAAGGCACAGATACGCAGTATTTT. It specifies CASRTQGTDTQYF.

The V gene is TRBV4-1, the J gene TRBJ1-5, with TRBD1 matching over 8 bases. This CDR3 is 17 amino acids long. Germline loops: CDR1 MGHRA, CDR2 YSYEKL. V lost 0 bases to trimming and J lost 3 bases; unmatched junction nucleotides: 7. In DNA, the CDR3 is TGCGCCAGCAGCCAAGATTTCACAGGGGGAAACAATCAGCCCCAGCATTTT. Its protein is CASSQDFTGGNNQPQHF.

The rearrangement joins TRBV4-1 to TRBJ1-2; 8 bases map to TRBD1. Germline loops: CDR1 MGHRA, CDR2 YSYEKL. This CDR3 comprises 16 residues. V gave up 0 bases and J gave up 7 bases; unmatched junction bases: 10. The CDR3: CASSQEGTGRGGGYTF. The CDR3 DNA follows: TGCGCCAGCAGCCAAGAGGGGACAGGACGGGGTGGTGGCTACACCTTC.

The chain links TRBV10-3 to TRBJ2-3; 14 nucleotides line up with TRBD2. V lost 5 bases, J lost 2 bases, and 3 bases stayed unmatched. CDR3 length: 16 amino acids. CDR1 and CDR2 from the germline V gene are ENHRY and SYGVKD. Written as DNA, the CDR3 is TGTGCCATCAGTCGACTAGCGGGAGGGAACACAGATACGCAGTATTTT. This gives the protein CAISRLAGGNTDTQYF.

V usage is TRBV4-1 and J usage is TRBJ1-1, with 7 positions matching TRBD1. CDR3 size: 14 residues. V gave up 3 bases and J gave up 3 bases; unmatched junction bases: 4. Germline-derived CDR1 and CDR2 are MGHRA and YSYEKL. CDR3 loop: CASSHRDRDTEAFF. The CDR3 DNA sequence: TGCGCCAGCAGCCACCGCGACAGGGACACTGAAGCTTTCTTT.

As concerns this clone: Its ends do not fully match the called genes, so a read error is possible. The chain employs TRBV7-9 and TRBJ1-1; maybe TRBD1 (6 bases). This CDR3 is 13 amino acids long. Germline V gene sequence: CDR1 SEHNR, CDR2 FQNEAQ (reference sequence). CDR3 region: CSSSSGQNTEAFF. As DNA, the CDR3 is TGTTCCAGCAGCTCGGGACAGAACACTGAAGCTTTCTTT.

The rearrangement links TRBV14 to TRBJ2-3; 7 positions agree with TRBD2. The CDR3 extends over 16 amino acids. In germline, CDR1 is SGHDN, CDR2 FVKESK. Trimming removed 4 bases from V and 2 bases from J; junction bases left unmatched: 9. The CDR3 sequence: CASSPSTSRFTDTQYF. The CDR3 DNA reads as TGTGCCAGCAGCCCCTCGACTAGCCGGTTCACAGATACGCAGTATTTT.

The V and J genes are TRBV27 and TRBJ2-1, with 14 nucleotides matching TRBD2. The ends lost 5 bases at V and 9 bases at J; junction bases unmatched: 3. The CDR3 is 14 residues long. The germline V gene encodes CDR1 MNHEY and CDR2 SMNVEV (reference sequence). This chain's CDR3 is CASSLGLAGGEQFF. The CDR3, as DNA: TGTGCCAGCAGTCTCGGACTAGCGGGGGGTGAGCAGTTCTTC.

The table lists this clone with a count of one. This sequence joins TRBV6-1 and TRBJ1-3; no definite D call. V lost 6 bases and J 2 bases, leaving 14 bases between the germline ends. The CDR3 has 15 residues. Germline CDR1 reads MNHNS; CDR2 reads SASEGT. The CDR3 coding sequence is TGTGCCAGCAGGGAGGTCTGGGGAACTGGAAACACCATATATTTT. The encoded protein is CASREVWGTGNTIYF.

This clone was seen a few times. The chain links TRBV7-9 to TRBJ2-5, with D maybe TRBD1 (6 bases). V lost 2 bases to trimming and J lost 2 bases, with 9 bases between them. Germline-derived CDR1 and CDR2 are SEHNR and FQNEAQ (reference sequence). CDR3 length: 14 residues. CDR3 amino acids: CASSLRGQQETQYF. In DNA form, the CDR3 reads TGTGCCAGCAGCTTAAGAGGACAGCAAGAGACCCAGTACTTC.

The CDR3 DNA follows: TGTGCCAGCAGCCTCGCCTTTAGCGGGACAGGGTATGGCTACACCTTC. This gives the protein CASSLAFSGTGYGYTF. The V and J genes are TRBV7-2 and TRBJ1-2; 9 bases agree with TRBD1. V gave up 5 bases and J gave up 5 bases; unmatched junction bases: 12. Germline lookup yields CDR1 SGHTA and CDR2 FQGNSA. The CDR3 contains 16 residues.